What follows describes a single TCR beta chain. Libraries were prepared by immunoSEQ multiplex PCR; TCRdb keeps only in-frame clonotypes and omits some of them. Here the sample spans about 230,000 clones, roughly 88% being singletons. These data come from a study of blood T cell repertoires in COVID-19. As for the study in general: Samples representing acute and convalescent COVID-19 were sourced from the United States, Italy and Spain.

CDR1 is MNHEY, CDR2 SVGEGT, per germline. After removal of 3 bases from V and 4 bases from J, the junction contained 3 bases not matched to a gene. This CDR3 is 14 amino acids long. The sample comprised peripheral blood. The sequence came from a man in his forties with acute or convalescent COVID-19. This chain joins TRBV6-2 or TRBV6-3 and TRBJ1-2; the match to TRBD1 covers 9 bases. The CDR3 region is CASSYSQGAYGYTF. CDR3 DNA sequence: TGTGCCAGCAGTTATTCACAGGGGGCCTATGGCTACACCTTC.